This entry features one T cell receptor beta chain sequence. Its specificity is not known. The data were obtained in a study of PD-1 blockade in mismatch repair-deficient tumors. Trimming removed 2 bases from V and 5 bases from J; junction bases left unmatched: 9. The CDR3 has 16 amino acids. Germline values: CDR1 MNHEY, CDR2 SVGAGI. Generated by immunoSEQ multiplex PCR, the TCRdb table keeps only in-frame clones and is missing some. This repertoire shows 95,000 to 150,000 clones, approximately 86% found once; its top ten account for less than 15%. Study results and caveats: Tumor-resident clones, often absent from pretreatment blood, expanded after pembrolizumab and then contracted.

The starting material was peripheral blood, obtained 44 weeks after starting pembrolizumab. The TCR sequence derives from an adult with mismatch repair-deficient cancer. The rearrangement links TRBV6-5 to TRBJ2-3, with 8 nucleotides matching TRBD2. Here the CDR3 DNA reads TGTGCCAGCAGTTACCCCAAAGCGGGAGTGGAAGATACGCAGTATTTT. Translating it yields CASSYPKAGVEDTQYF.